This T cell receptor (beta chain) was captured in a study of graft-versus-host responses after intestinal transplantation. Points from the study as a whole: GvH clones were identified in recipient marrow, with some first appearing in ileum or blood.

The protocol was immunoSEQ multiplex PCR, while the TCRdb copy is restricted to in-frame clones and leaves out a portion. The table shows approximately 77,000 clones, with 85% to 90% occurring only once. Comment on this clone: The antigen is undetermined.

The V gene's germline CDR1 is SNHLY and CDR2 FYNNEI. Trimming removed 4 bases from V and 4 bases from J, with 11 bases in between. The CDR3 has 14 residues. The chain combines TRBV2 with TRBJ1-5; D uncertain. This clonotype was obtained from a human donor who received an intestinal transplant. The sample consisted of unstimulated CD4+ T cells sorted from spleen or lymph node cells, taken before intestinal transplant. CDR3 in amino acids: CASSAGWGNQPQHF. CDR3 DNA: TGTGCCAGCAGTGCGGGGTGGGGAAATCAGCCCCAGCATTTT.